This TCR beta chain emerged from a study of T cells in Graves' hyperthyroidism and ophthalmopathy. Overall study findings and caveats: Most thyroid clonotypes that were expanded above 0.001 also turned up in blood.

RNA transcripts gave rise to amplified TCR beta CDR3 regions. HTBI primers were employed in a first-round RT-PCR of the TCR CDR3. One entry per CDR3 protein results from TCRdb running MiXCR on the multiplex PCR reads. The table has more than 650,000 distinct CDR3 sequences, around 15% seen once. Exclusion of a patient resulted from uncontrolled infection, other autoimmune disease, pregnancy or lactation. Turning to this clonotype: Its antigen is not identified.

V lost 5 bases to trimming and J lost 4 bases, with 15 bases between them. The CDR3 covers 14 residues. In germline, CDR1 is SGHTA, CDR2 FQGNSA. Input material: blood. This sequence originates from a woman aged 18 to 35 with Graves' hyperthyroidism. The J gene is TRBJ2-7, the V gene TRBV7-2, with D perhaps TRBD2 (6 bases). The CDR3 nucleotides are TGTGCCAGCAGCCAGTGGCGGGGTATATACGAGCAGTACTTC. Residues: CASSQWRGIYEQYF.